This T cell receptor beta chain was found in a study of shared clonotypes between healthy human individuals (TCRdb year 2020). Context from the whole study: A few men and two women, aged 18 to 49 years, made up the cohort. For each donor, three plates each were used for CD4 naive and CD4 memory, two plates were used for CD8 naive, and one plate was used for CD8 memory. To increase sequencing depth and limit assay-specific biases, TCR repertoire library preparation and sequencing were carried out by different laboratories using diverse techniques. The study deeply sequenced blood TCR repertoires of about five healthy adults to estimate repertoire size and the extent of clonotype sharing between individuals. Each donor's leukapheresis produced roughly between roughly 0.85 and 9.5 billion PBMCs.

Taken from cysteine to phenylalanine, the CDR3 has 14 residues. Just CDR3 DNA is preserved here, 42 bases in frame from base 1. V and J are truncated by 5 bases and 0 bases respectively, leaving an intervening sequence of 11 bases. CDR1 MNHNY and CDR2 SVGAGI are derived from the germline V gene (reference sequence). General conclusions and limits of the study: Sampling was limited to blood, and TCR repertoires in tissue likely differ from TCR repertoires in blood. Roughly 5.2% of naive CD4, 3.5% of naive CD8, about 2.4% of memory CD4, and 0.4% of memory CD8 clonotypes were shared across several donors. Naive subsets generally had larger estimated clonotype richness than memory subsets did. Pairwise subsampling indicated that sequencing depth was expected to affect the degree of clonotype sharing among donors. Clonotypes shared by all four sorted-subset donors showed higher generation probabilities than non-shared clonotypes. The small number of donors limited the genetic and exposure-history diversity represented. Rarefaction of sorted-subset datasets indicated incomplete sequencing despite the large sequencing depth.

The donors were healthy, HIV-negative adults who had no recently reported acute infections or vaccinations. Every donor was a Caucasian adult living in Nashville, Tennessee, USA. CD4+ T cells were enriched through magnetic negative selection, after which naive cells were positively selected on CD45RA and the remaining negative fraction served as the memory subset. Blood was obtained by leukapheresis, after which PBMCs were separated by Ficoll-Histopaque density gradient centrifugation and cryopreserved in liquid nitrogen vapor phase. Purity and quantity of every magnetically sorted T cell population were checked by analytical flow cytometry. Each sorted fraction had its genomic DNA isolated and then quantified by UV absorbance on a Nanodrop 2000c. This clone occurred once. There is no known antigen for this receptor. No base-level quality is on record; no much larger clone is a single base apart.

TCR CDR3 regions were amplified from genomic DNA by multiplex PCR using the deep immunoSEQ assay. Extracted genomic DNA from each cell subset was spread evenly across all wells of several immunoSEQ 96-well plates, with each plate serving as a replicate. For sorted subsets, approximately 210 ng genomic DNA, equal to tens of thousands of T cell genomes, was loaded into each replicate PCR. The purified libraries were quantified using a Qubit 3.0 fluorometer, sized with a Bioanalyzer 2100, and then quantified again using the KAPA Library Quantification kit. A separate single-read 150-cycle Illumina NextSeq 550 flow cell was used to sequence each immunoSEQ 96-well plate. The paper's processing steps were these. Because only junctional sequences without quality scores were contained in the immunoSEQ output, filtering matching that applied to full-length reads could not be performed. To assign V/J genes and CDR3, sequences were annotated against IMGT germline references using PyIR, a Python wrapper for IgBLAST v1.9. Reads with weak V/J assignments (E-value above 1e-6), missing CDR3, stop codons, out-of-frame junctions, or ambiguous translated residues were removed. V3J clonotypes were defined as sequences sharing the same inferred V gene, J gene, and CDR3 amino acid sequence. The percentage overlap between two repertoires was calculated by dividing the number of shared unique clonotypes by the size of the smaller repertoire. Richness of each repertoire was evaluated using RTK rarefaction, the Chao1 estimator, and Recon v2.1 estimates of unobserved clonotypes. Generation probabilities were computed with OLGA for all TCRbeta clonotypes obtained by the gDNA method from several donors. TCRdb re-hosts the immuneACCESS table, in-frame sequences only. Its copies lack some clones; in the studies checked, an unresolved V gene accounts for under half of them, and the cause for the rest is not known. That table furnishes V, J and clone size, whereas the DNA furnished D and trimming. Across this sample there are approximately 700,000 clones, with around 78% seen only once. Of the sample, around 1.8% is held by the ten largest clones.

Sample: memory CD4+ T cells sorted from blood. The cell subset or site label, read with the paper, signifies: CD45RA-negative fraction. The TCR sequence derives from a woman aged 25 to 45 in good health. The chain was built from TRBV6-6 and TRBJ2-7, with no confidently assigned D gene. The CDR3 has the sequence CASSPTPSSYEQYF. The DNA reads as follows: TGTGCCAGCAGTCCTACCCCGAGCTCCTACGAGCAGTACTTC.